This entry lists 24 T cell receptor beta chains sequenced from one sample in a study of T cell repertoires in cytomegalovirus infection. TCRdb redid the calling of the reads with MiXCR, one entry per CDR3 protein. Of 200,000 to 300,000 distinct CDR3 sequences listed, about 12% are singletons. The sequenced material came from PBMCs. These receptors were collected from a human donor in good health (CMV status not recorded). Some clones in this sample may be carry-over from other donors' samples.

This chain links TRBV29-1 with TRBJ2-1; 13 nucleotides match TRBD2. Germline CDR1 reads SQVTM; CDR2 reads ANQGSEA. Germline trimming cut 3 bases from V and 0 bases from J; bases unmatched to any gene: 5. The CDR3 extends over 17 amino acids. The CDR3 region is CSVEGLAGPSSYNEQFF. The DNA of the CDR3 is TGCAGCGTTGAGGGACTAGCGGGGCCAAGCTCCTACAATGAGCAGTTCTTC.

This clonotype was detected only once. V usage is TRBV6-6 and J usage is TRBJ1-5; no clear D gene. The CDR3 consists of 15 residues. Germline lookup yields CDR1 MNHNY and CDR2 SVGAGI (reference sequence). Trimming shortened V by 0 bases and J by 2 bases, and 8 bases separated the two germline ends. The CDR3 DNA sequence: TGTGCCAGCAGTTACTCGAGCAAAGGCAATCAGCCCCAGCATTTT. Its protein is CASSYSSKGNQPQHF.

This clonotype was recorded at least ten times. The chain carries TRBV28 and TRBJ2-7, with 10 bases matching TRBD2. V was clipped by 7 bases and J by 2 bases; unmatched bases: 8. In germline, CDR1 is MDHEN, CDR2 SYDVKM. The CDR3 is 15 amino acids. CDR3 in amino acids: CASIPSGRRTYEQYF. Here the CDR3 DNA reads TGTGCCAGCATTCCTAGCGGGAGACGGACCTACGAGCAGTACTTC.

This clonotype appeared many times. The V and J genes are TRBV7-2 and TRBJ2-3; 8 nucleotides align to TRBD2. CDR3 length: 16 amino acids. Germline-derived CDR1 and CDR2 are SGHTA and FQGNSA. The ends lost 5 bases at V and 3 bases at J; junction bases unmatched: 10. The CDR3 loop reads CASSPPRGGRTDTQYF. The DNA for the CDR3 is TGTGCCAGCAGCCCCCCCCGGGGGGGCCGGACAGATACGCAGTATTTT.

This clonotype has a handful of counts. The V and J genes are TRBV5-1 and TRBJ2-5, with 9 bases matching TRBD2. Germline V lookup: CDR1 SGHRS, CDR2 YFSETQ. The CDR3 length is 14 residues. V gave up 3 bases and J gave up 4 bases; unmatched junction bases: 4. The CDR3: CASSYSGSGETQYF. CDR3 nucleotides: TGCGCCAGCAGCTATAGCGGGAGCGGAGAGACCCAGTACTTC.

This clonotype was counted between two and nine times. As DNA, the CDR3 is TGTGCCAGCAGTTCCGCCGCTTTGAAAAACTACGAGCAGTACTTC. This sequence encodes CASSSAALKNYEQYF. The V gene is TRBV27, the J gene TRBJ2-7; no firm D call. CDR1 and CDR2 (germline): MNHEY, SMNVEV (reference sequence). V dropped 4 bases and J dropped 3 bases, with 16 bases sitting between them. The CDR3 sequence is 15 residues long.

In its sample, this clonotype was seen a few times. This chain joins TRBV19 and TRBJ2-7; 9 bases agree with TRBD1. The CDR3 is 14 residues long. CDR1 is LNHDA, CDR2 SQIVND, per germline (reference sequence). Trimming cost V 8 bases and J 6 bases; bases outside gene matches: 11. CDR3 sequence (DNA): TGTGCCAGTGGTCCGTGGACAGGGGTTCGCGAGCAGTACTTC. This sequence encodes CASGPWTGVREQYF.

At least ten counts were recorded for this clonotype. The CDR3 nucleotides read TGTGCCAGCAGCTTTAGGGCGGGAGGGGCCACAGATACGCAGTATTTT. This sequence encodes CASSFRAGGATDTQYF. The rearrangement uses TRBV7-8 and TRBJ2-3; TRBD2 agrees at 9 bases. V lost 3 bases, J lost 2 bases, and 6 bases stayed unmatched. Germline V gene sequence: CDR1 SGHVS, CDR2 FQNEAQ. There are 16 residues in the CDR3.

The rearrangement joins TRBV4-3 to TRBJ2-2; D possibly corresponds to TRBD2 (6 bases). CDR1 and CDR2 (germline): LGHNA, YSLEER. V was trimmed by 0 bases and J by 1 base, leaving 9 bases between them. The CDR3 totals 16 residues. In DNA form, the CDR3 reads TGCGCCAGCAGCCAAGAGGCCGGGGGGAACACCGGGGAGCTGTTTTTT. Translated: CASSQEAGGNTGELFF.

This clonotype was observed many times. J is TRBJ2-1 and V is TRBV7-9; possibly TRBD2 for D (6 bases). Germline CDR1 SEHNR, CDR2 FQNEAQ (reference sequence). This CDR3 spans 14 amino acids. Between the trimmed V and J ends, which lost 5 bases and 7 bases, there was a span of 15 bases. The CDR3 DNA reads TGTGCCAGCAGCGAGGGACTGGTTGATAATGAGCAGTTCTTC. It translates to CASSEGLVDNEQFF.

This sequence joins TRBV28 and TRBJ2-2, with no clear D. V shed 6 bases and J shed 1 base, with 9 bases lying between them. From germline, CDR1 is MDHEN and CDR2 SYDVKM. The CDR3 covers 14 residues. In nucleotides, the CDR3 is TGTGCCAGCAGGCTCGACCTGAACACCGGGGAGCTGTTTTTT. Translating gives CASRLDLNTGELFF.

This clonotype was seen more than once but under ten times. CDR3 coding DNA: TGCAGTGCTAGAGATAGCAGGGGTCAGCCCCAGCATTTT. Residues: CSARDSRGQPQHF. V is TRBV20-1 and J is TRBJ1-5, with D possibly being TRBD1 (6 bases). The V gene lost 0 bases and the J gene lost 6 bases, with 9 bases spanning the gap. The germline CDR1 and CDR2 sequences are DFQATT and SNEGSKA (reference sequence). This CDR3 comprises 13 residues.

This clonotype was detected a few times. The CDR3 spells CASSSDREGRETQYF. For the CDR3, the DNA is TGCGCCAGCAGCTCAGACAGGGAGGGTCGGGAGACCCAGTACTTC. The gene calls are TRBV5-1 and TRBJ2-5; either TRBD1 or TRBD2 may supply D (7 bases each). The CDR3 is made up of 15 amino acids. Between the trimmed V and J ends, which lost 3 bases and 5 bases, there was a span of 17 bases. Germline loops: CDR1 SGHRS, CDR2 YFSETQ.

This clonotype has ten or more counts. The J gene is TRBJ2-5, the V gene TRBV11-2; perhaps D is TRBD1 or TRBD2 (5 bases each). CDR1 and CDR2 (germline): SGHAT, FQNNGV. V dropped 5 bases and J dropped 3 bases, with 19 bases sitting between them. The CDR3 runs 16 residues. The CDR3 nucleotides are TGTGCCAGCAGCGTTGCTCCGGGACGGATAGAAGAGACCCAGTACTTC. This sequence encodes CASSVAPGRIEETQYF.

At least ten counts were recorded for this clonotype. CDR3 region: CASSLERGESYNEQFF. Written as DNA, the CDR3 is TGTGCCAGCAGCTTGGAGCGGGGAGAATCTTACAATGAGCAGTTCTTC. This chain uses TRBV7-2 with TRBJ2-1; TRBD2 agrees at 7 bases. The CDR3 sequence is 16 residues long. V trimming: 3 bases; J trimming: 4 bases; junction bases outside the gene matches: 9. Germline V gene data show CDR1 as SGHTA and CDR2 as FQGNSA.

The table lists this clonotype with many counts. The gene calls are TRBV7-9 and TRBJ2-5; tentatively, D is TRBD1 (6 bases). The ends were cut back, 5 bases at V and 3 bases at J, with 16 bases in the middle. This CDR3 region has 15 residues. The V gene's germline CDR1 is SEHNR and CDR2 FQNEAQ (reference sequence). In DNA form, the CDR3 reads TGTGCCAGCAGCCCGTCCGGGACAAGGGAAGAGACCCAGTACTTC. This gives the protein CASSPSGTREETQYF.

The chain has TRBV5-1 and TRBJ2-7; 7 bases align to TRBD1. Germline trimming cut 2 bases from V and 7 bases from J; bases unmatched to any gene: 12. The CDR3 loop spans 15 amino acids. Germline V gene sequence: CDR1 SGHRS, CDR2 YFSETQ. The CDR3 protein is CASSFEPGQHSEQYF. The CDR3 DNA follows: TGCGCCAGCAGCTTCGAACCGGGACAGCACTCGGAGCAGTACTTC.

This clonotype was seen ten or more times. The CDR3: CASSFKVEGEQFF. CDR3 DNA sequence: TGTGCCAGCAGTTTTAAGGTGGAGGGTGAGCAGTTCTTC. This chain joins TRBV28 and TRBJ2-1; TRBD2 is a possible D gene (6 bases). The V end was cut by 3 bases, the J end by 9 bases, with 12 bases between. Germline CDR1 reads MDHEN; CDR2 reads SYDVKM. The CDR3 covers 13 residues.

V is TRBV20-1 and J is TRBJ2-3; tentatively, D is TRBD2 (5 bases). The CDR3 contains 12 residues. Germline V CDR1 and CDR2: DFQATT, SNEGSKA (reference sequence). V gave up 5 bases and J gave up 4 bases, with 10 bases separating them. CDR3 bases: TGCAGTGCTGCACAGAGGGCAGATACGCAGTATTTT. Amino acid sequence: CSAAQRADTQYF.

The rearrangement uses TRBV28 and TRBJ2-7; D might be TRBD1 (6 bases). The V and J ends lost 6 bases and 4 bases respectively, with 16 bases between them. The CDR3 spans 14 residues. The germline gives CDR1 MDHEN, CDR2 SYDVKM. This chain's CDR3 is CASSLPGTPYEQYF. CDR3 DNA sequence: TGTGCCAGCAGCCTTCCCGGGACACCATACGAGCAGTACTTC.

The rearrangement uses TRBV7-9 and TRBJ2-1; 9 bases fit TRBD1. Germline CDR1 is SEHNR and CDR2 is FQNEAQ (reference sequence). V was pared by 4 bases and J by 6 bases, with 10 bases of the junction left unmatched. This CDR3 has 16 residues. The chain's CDR3 is CASSYVFGTGINEQFF. In DNA form, the CDR3 reads TGTGCCAGCAGCTACGTATTCGGGACAGGGATCAATGAGCAGTTCTTC.

This clonotype has only a few counts. The chain uses TRBV11-2 and TRBJ2-4, with 9 bases fitting TRBD2. CDR1 is SGHAT and CDR2 is FQNNGV in the germline V gene. Losses at the gene ends were 5 bases for V and 10 bases for J; bases not matched to a gene: 12. The CDR3 covers 15 residues. In nucleotides, the CDR3 is TGTGCCAGCAGCGCTCCAGAGCGGGGGGTAGGGATTCAGTACTTC. Protein product: CASSAPERGVGIQYF. Complete variable domain (other parts from reference TRBV11-2 and TRBJ2-4): EAGVAQSPRYKIIEKRQSVAFWCNPISGHATLYWYQQILGQGPKLLIQFQNNGVVDDSQLPKDRFSAERLKGVDSTLKIQPAKLEDSAVYLCASSAPERGVGIQYFGAGTRLSVL.

This clonotype was counted at least ten times. Written as DNA, the CDR3 is TGTGCCACCAGTGAATCCCCCCGCAAGTCCTTTAAGAATGAGCAGTTCTTC. Encoded protein: CATSESPRKSFKNEQFF. The chain combines TRBV24-1 with TRBJ2-1; D uncertain. CDR1 is KGHDR, CDR2 SFDVKD, per germline. Trimming left V 4 bases short and J 7 bases short, with 22 bases between. The CDR3 loop spans 17 amino acids.

The chain carries TRBV7-3 and TRBJ2-7; D may be TRBD1 (5 bases). This CDR3 has 15 amino acids. Germline lookup yields CDR1 SGHTA and CDR2 FQGTGA. V lost 1 base and J 0 bases, leaving 10 bases between the germline ends. CDR3 sequence: CASSLMGGHSYEQYF. The CDR3 coding sequence is TGTGCCAGCAGCTTAATGGGCGGACACTCCTACGAGCAGTACTTC.